These 5 T cell receptor beta chains share one sample of origin, sequenced in a study of OX40 agonist ivuxolimab in advanced cancers. Data came from immunoSEQ multiplex PCR; TCRdb stores just in-frame clones and leaves some out. The table records 65,000 to 85,000 clones, about 85% of them present only once. The sample consisted of CD4+ or CD8+ T cells sorted from blood, taken in a trial of the OX40 agonist ivuxolimab. The receptors stem from an adult with an advanced solid tumor such as melanoma, head and neck, liver or kidney cancer.

In its sample, this clone ranks as medium-sized. The genes are TRBV7-2 and TRBJ2-7; the D gene is possibly TRBD1 (6 bases). The germline V gene encodes CDR1 SGHTA and CDR2 FQGNSA. Deletions cut 5 bases from V and 0 bases from J, with 11 bases between. This CDR3 comprises 14 residues. The CDR3 DNA is TGTGCCAGCAGCCCTAGGACAGTCTCCTACGAGCAGTACTTC. This gives the protein CASSPRTVSYEQYF.

There are a few counts of this clone. This chain uses TRBV11-2 with TRBJ1-5; D not resolved. The CDR3 totals 13 residues. Germline V CDR1 and CDR2: SGHAT, FQNNGV. Trimming removed 1 base from V and 4 bases from J, with 5 bases in between. CDR3: CASSLAGNQPQHF. CDR3 DNA sequence: TGTGCCAGCAGCTTAGCCGGGAATCAGCCCCAGCATTTT.

The V and J genes are TRBV9 and TRBJ2-5, with D maybe TRBD1 (5 bases). This CDR3 has 16 residues. Trimming stripped 0 bases from V and 2 bases from J, with 14 bases between. Germline V CDR1 and CDR2: SGDLS, YYNGEE. The CDR3 bases are TGTGCCAGCAGCGTAGCTTTCCAAGGGGTACAAGAGACCCAGTACTTC. It specifies CASSVAFQGVQETQYF. Based on the CDR3 plus reference TRBV9 and TRBJ2-5, the full variable domain is DSGVTQTPKHLITATGQRVTLRCSPRSGDLSVYWYQQSLDQGLQFLIQYYNGEERAKGNILERFSAQQFPDLHSELNLSSLELGDSALYFCASSVAFQGVQETQYFGPGTRLLVL.

This clone has more than one count but fewer than ten. This sequence joins TRBV4-2 and TRBJ2-7; D possibly corresponds to TRBD2 (6 bases). Germline values: CDR1 LGHNA, CDR2 YNFKEQ. Trimming stripped 1 base from V and 6 bases from J, with 13 bases between. This CDR3 has 14 amino acids. CDR3: CASSQGGKNGEQYF. In DNA, the CDR3 is TGTGCCAGCAGCCAAGGCGGGAAGAATGGCGAGCAGTACTTC.

This rearrangement joins TRBV9 to TRBJ1-1; D gene uncertain. The length of the CDR3 is 14 residues. Trimming left V 0 bases short and J 4 bases short, with 10 bases between. Germline V gene sequence: CDR1 SGDLS, CDR2 YYNGEE. In nucleotides, the CDR3 is TGTGCCAGCAGCGTAGACGGTTGGGGCACTGAAGCTTTCTTT. This gives the protein CASSVDGWGTEAFF.